One and the same sample provided the 13 T cell receptor beta chains below, sequenced in a study of cytomegalovirus exposure and HLA in healthy donors. Some clones are missing from TCRdb's copy, which holds only in-frame ones; the method was immunoSEQ multiplex PCR. The sample yields 200,000 to 250,000 clones, around nine tenths seen once. What was sequenced was PBMCs. The receptors were sampled from a woman aged 18-30 years in good health and CMV-seronegative.

This clone was found once. V is TRBV18 and J is TRBJ2-2; D unclear. V was pared by 3 bases and J by 6 bases, with 11 bases between. This CDR3 is built from 14 residues. Germline V gene sequence: CDR1 KGHSH, CDR2 LQKENI. Here the CDR3 reads CASSPATRSGELFF. The DNA of the CDR3 is TGTGCCAGCTCACCGGCAACGCGGTCCGGGGAGCTGTTTTTT.

The V and J genes are TRBV27 and TRBJ2-3; 10 positions agree with TRBD1. The CDR3 loop spans 16 amino acids. Germline CDR1 MNHEY, CDR2 SMNVEV (reference sequence). Unmatched junction bases numbered 8, after V lost 5 bases and J lost 3 bases. CDR3 nucleotides: TGTGCCAGCAGTCCTCCCGGGACAGGGGTAACAGATACGCAGTATTTT. Its translation: CASSPPGTGVTDTQYF.

The gene calls are TRBV19 and TRBJ1-2, with 9 bases identical to TRBD1. CDR1 and CDR2 from the germline V gene are LNHDA and SQIVND (reference sequence). CDR3 length: 15 amino acids. V was pared by 3 bases and J by 8 bases, with 10 bases of the junction left unmatched. The CDR3 bases are TGTGCCAGTAGTATTATGGCGGGACAGGGACCCGGCTACACCTTC. Its translation is CASSIMAGQGPGYTF.

CDR3 DNA: TGCAGCGTTGGTGGCGCGCCTAGCTCCTACAATGAGCAGTTCTTC. Translating gives CSVGGAPSSYNEQFF. The chain has TRBV29-1 and TRBJ2-1, with D unresolved. Trimming took 4 bases from V and 0 from J, leaving 13 bases between them. Looked up from germline, CDR1 is SQVTM and CDR2 is ANQGSEA. This CDR3 spans 15 amino acids.

V gene TRBV19 combines with J gene TRBJ1-2, with D perhaps matching TRBD1 (5 bases). With 3 bases removed from V and 4 bases from J, the gap between germline ends came to 9 bases. From germline, CDR1 is LNHDA and CDR2 SQIVND (reference sequence). This CDR3 has 13 residues. In DNA form, the CDR3 reads TGTGCCAGTAGTATTGACAGTAGCTATGGCTACACCTTC. It encodes CASSIDSSYGYTF.

The chain is built from TRBV11-1 and TRBJ2-5; D unclear. V lost 1 base and J 5 bases, leaving 11 bases between the germline ends. CDR3 length: 14 amino acids. Germline CDR1 SGHAT, CDR2 FQDESV (reference sequence). CDR3 loop: CASSLDLRLETQYF. DNA of the CDR3: TGTGCCAGCAGCTTAGATTTGAGGCTGGAGACCCAGTACTTC.

This rearrangement joins TRBV28 to TRBJ2-3; D perhaps matches TRBD1 (5 bases). Trimming left V 11 bases short and J 6 bases short, with 15 bases between. Germline V gives CDR1 MDHEN, CDR2 SYDVKM. This CDR3 comprises 12 residues. In DNA form, the CDR3 reads TGTGCCCTAAGCGACAGTTTCGATACGCAGTATTTT. Protein sequence: CALSDSFDTQYF.

The J gene is TRBJ2-5, the V gene TRBV27, with TRBD1 matching over 7 bases. The DNA end lines up better with TRBJ2-7; the J call may be wrong. This CDR3 is 14 amino acids long. Germline-derived CDR1 and CDR2 are MNHEY and SMNVEV (reference sequence). In nucleotides, the CDR3 is TGTGCCAGCAGCCTCCAGGGGGATCACTACGAGCAGTACTTC. Its translation is CASSLQGDHYEQYF.

This clone turned up a few times. V and J are TRBV6-5 and TRBJ1-2; TRBD1 matches at 9 bases. V was pared by 9 bases and J by 8 bases, with 13 bases of the junction left unmatched. Germline values: CDR1 MNHEY, CDR2 SVGAGI. The CDR3 is 14 residues long. The CDR3 nucleotides are TGTGCCAGACGGCTCCAAACAGGGGGCTTAGGCTACACCTTC. Its translation is CARRLQTGGLGYTF.

With regard to this clone: Other DNA sequences from this sample encode an identical CDR3 as well. The V gene is TRBV7-9, the J gene TRBJ1-4; TRBD1 is a possible D gene (5 bases). Trimming took off 4 bases at V and 6 bases at J, with 9 bases between the two ends. Germline lookup yields CDR1 SEHNR and CDR2 FQNEAQ (reference sequence). CDR3 length: 13 residues. CDR3 in DNA: TGTGCCAGCAGCTCCCGACAGTATGAAAAACTGTTTTTT. Translating it yields CASSSRQYEKLFF.

The V gene is TRBV4-1, the J gene TRBJ2-7, with TRBD1 matching over 10 bases. The CDR3 is made up of 16 amino acids. V lost 4 bases and J lost 6; bases outside the gene matches: 12. The germline CDR1 and CDR2 sequences are MGHRA and YSYEKL. The CDR3 reads CASSLRTDRGGIEQYF. The CDR3 DNA follows: TGCGCCAGCAGCCTCCGGACGGACAGGGGGGGAATCGAGCAGTACTTC.

In its sample, this clone was seen once. This chain links TRBV11-2 with TRBJ2-7; weak D call: TRBD1 (5 bases). The CDR3 runs 15 residues. Trimming pared 1 base from V and 3 bases from J, leaving 13 bases between. The germline V gene has CDR1 SGHAT and CDR2 FQNNGV. In DNA, the CDR3 is TGTGCCAGCAGCTTAGTTTCAGGGCGAGGCTACGAGCAGTACTTC. Translation: CASSLVSGRGYEQYF.

The chain combines TRBV5-1 with TRBJ2-2, with 9 bases identical to TRBD1. CDR3 length equals 14 residues. Germline V lookup: CDR1 SGHRS, CDR2 YFSETQ. The trim removed 10 bases at V and 2 bases at J, leaving 6 bases unmatched. The chain's CDR3 is CASQQGANTGELFF. In DNA, the CDR3 is TGCGCCTCACAACAGGGGGCTAACACCGGGGAGCTGTTTTTT.